Presented here are 7 T cell receptor beta chains from one specimen sequenced in a study of blood T cell repertoires in COVID-19 (dated by TCRdb to about 2020). The method behind the library was the immunoSEQ multiplex PCR assay. TCRdb provides this immuneACCESS table in a form limited to in-frame rearrangements. Some clones are lacking; in checked studies, under half of them reflect an unresolved V gene, and why the rest are absent is not known. Present in this sample are over 70,000 clones, just over 90% of which were seen just once. The top ten clonotypes cover just over 2.5% of the sample. What was sequenced was peripheral blood. The receptors were sampled from a man aged 45-65 years with COVID-19, enrolled during active disease.

The chain links TRBV2 to TRBJ2-2; the D gene is possibly TRBD1 (6 bases). The ends were cut back, 3 bases at V and 4 bases at J, with 12 bases in the middle. Germline loops: CDR1 SNHLY, CDR2 FYNNEI. The CDR3 contains 15 residues. The CDR3 loop reads CASSEQGLGTGELFF. The CDR3 DNA follows: TGTGCCAGCAGTGAGCAGGGGCTCGGCACCGGGGAGCTGTTTTTT.

V usage is TRBV7-9 and J usage is TRBJ2-2, with D uncertain. This CDR3 has 15 residues. V was clipped by 1 base and J by 6 bases, with 12 bases between them. Germline assignment: CDR1 SEHNR and CDR2 FQNEAQ (reference sequence). This chain's CDR3 is CASSLERDGSGELFF. For the CDR3, the DNA is TGTGCCAGCAGCTTAGAGCGAGACGGATCCGGGGAGCTGTTTTTT.

The chain employs TRBV5-1 and TRBJ2-7, with 11 bases that match TRBD1. CDR3 length: 14 residues. V lost 8 bases to trimming and J lost 0 bases; unmatched junction nucleotides: 4. Looked up from germline, CDR1 is SGHRS and CDR2 is YFSETQ. This chain's CDR3 is CASSGTGGSYEQYF. For the CDR3, the DNA is TGCGCCAGTTCGGGGACAGGGGGCTCCTACGAGCAGTACTTC.

This clone turned up a few times. The J gene is TRBJ2-1, the V gene TRBV6-2 or TRBV6-3; D perhaps matches TRBD2 (5 bases). The CDR3 totals 14 residues. Germline V gene data show CDR1 as MNHEY and CDR2 as SVGEGT. Trimming shortened V by 2 bases and J by 0 bases, and 5 bases separated the two germline ends. DNA of the CDR3: TGTGCCAGCAGTTACCGGGACTCCTACAATGAGCAGTTCTTC. It codes for CASSYRDSYNEQFF.

This clone showed up just a few times. The V call is TRBV19, the J call TRBJ1-5, with D tentatively TRBD1 (5 bases). The CDR3 totals 14 residues. Germline CDR1 and CDR2: LNHDA and SQIVND (reference sequence). The V and J ends lost 5 bases and 4 bases respectively, with 12 bases between them. The CDR3 coding sequence is TGTGCCAGTAGTTCTGCGGGGGGAAATCAGCCCCAGCATTTT. As protein: CASSSAGGNQPQHF. Complete variable domain (other parts from reference TRBV19 and TRBJ1-5): DGGITQSPKYLFRKEGQNVTLSCEQNLNHDAMYWYRQDPGQGLRLIYYSQIVNDFQKGDIAEGYSVSREKKESFPLTVTSAQKNPTAFYLCASSSAGGNQPQHFGDGTRLSIL.

This rearrangement joins TRBV9 to TRBJ2-7; TRBD2 aligns across 7 bases. CDR1 is SGDLS and CDR2 is YYNGEE in the germline V gene. With V trimmed by 6 bases and J by 1 base, 13 bases remained unmatched. The CDR3 extends over 16 amino acids. This CDR3 reads CASTDSRAGASYEQYV. CDR3 DNA sequence: TGTGCCAGCACAGACTCCAGGGCGGGAGCATCCTACGAGCAGTACGTC.

The chain couples TRBV27 to TRBJ2-2; no firm D call. The germline V and J ends were trimmed by 0 bases and 8 bases, with 7 bases remaining between them. Per the germline V gene, CDR1 is MNHEY and CDR2 is SMNVEV (reference sequence). The CDR3 spans 13 residues. The CDR3 DNA reads as TGTGCCAGCAGTTTATCTCACGGGGGGGAGCTGTTTTTT. Translation: CASSLSHGGELFF.